Given below is one TCR beta chain in context. Its antigen remains unidentified. This sample is part of a study of cytomegalovirus exposure and HLA in healthy donors. Study in general: The study's early data release held approximately 91 million unique TCRs from HLA-typed donors. Study-level results: Cytomegalovirus-associated status was assigned to around 160 TCR beta chains. The later analysis indicated that the majority of CMV-associated TCR beta chains appeared HLA-restricted.

CDR1 SGHTA and CDR2 FQGTGA come from the germline V gene. With V trimmed by 5 bases and J by 2 bases, 3 bases remained unmatched. This CDR3 contains 15 residues. Both 60 Vbeta primers and 13 Jbeta primers went into the PCR. Clones were sequenced by immunoSEQ multiplex PCR, and TCRdb holds only the in-frame ones, with some missing. Among fewer than 150,000 clones, over 70% were seen once, and the ten largest hold 4.5% to 6.5%. Sequencing was performed on PBMCs. The sequence came from a male donor in good health and CMV-seronegative. The J gene is TRBJ2-6, the V gene TRBV7-3; 7 positions agree with TRBD1. The CDR3 DNA sequence: TGTGCCAGCAGCCCAACAGGGGCTGGGGCCAACGTCCTGACTTTC. Translating it yields CASSPTGAGANVLTF. Variable domain in full (rest from reference TRBV7-3 and TRBJ2-6): GAGVSQTPSNKVTEKGKYVELRCDPISGHTALYWYRQSLGQGPEFLIYFQGTGAADDSGLPNDRFFAVRPEGSVSTLKIQRTERGDSAVYLCASSPTGAGANVLTFGAGSRLTVL.